The clone carrying this T cell receptor beta chain was found many times. Its antigen is as yet unknown. Germline V gene lookup returns CDR1 DFQATT and CDR2 SNEGSKA (reference sequence). J was trimmed by 3 bases and V by 5 bases; bases with no gene match: 6. The CDR3 has 15 residues. This sample is part of a study of spatial heterogeneity in lung cancer. Points from the study as a whole: Resection saw ubiquitous expanded tumor TCRs appear in blood more than follow-up did.

TCRdb re-derived calls from the 5' RACE reads in MiXCR, one entry per CDR3 protein. The sample records under 50,000 distinct CDR3 sequences, around 5% being singletons. The time point here: sample taken at primary tumor resection. Sequencing covered unsorted whole RNA taken from tumor, nontumor lung or frozen PBMC. The source is a female donor with early-stage non-small cell lung cancer. The gene calls are TRBV20-1 and TRBJ1-5; 11 bases are shared with TRBD1. The sequencing here drew on PBMCs, taken at surgery. This CDR3 reads CSARTGGRNNQPQHF. DNA of the CDR3: TGCAGTGCTCGGACAGGGGGCCGGAACAATCAGCCCCAGCATTTT.